This T cell receptor (beta chain) was sequenced during a study of vaccination and CD4 T cells after COVID-19. About the study: Once diagnosed, patients had post-COVID samples drawn a median about 100 days later (range 35 to 161). Every culture used as a control got a CEFX pool, an HIV-1 Nef pool, or no peptide.

Findings and limits, study-wide: Spike mono-reactivity was found in 304 of the 307 vaccine-specific clones identified in convalescent patients.

This clonotype was seen more than once but under ten times. Its target is unknown. Sequencing of the DNA from cultured CD4+ T cells was carried out with the Oncomine TCR Beta short-read assay. Investigators isolated genomic DNA from cultured CD4+ T cells. TCRdb reprocessed the PCR reads via MiXCR and lists one record per CDR3 protein. The sample lists about 18,000 distinct CDR3 sequences, around 78% occurring once. The CDR3 is made up of 16 amino acids. The junction had 7 bases not matched to a gene; V was cut back by 7 bases and J by 2 bases. The germline CDR1 and CDR2 sequences are KGHDR and SFDVKD. Treatment here: roughly 10-day PBMC culture with coronavirus spike peptide pools or control peptides (ViraFEST assay).

This chain joins TRBV24-1 and TRBJ2-3; 11 nucleotides line up with TRBD2. The TCR sequence derives from a human donor who received a COVID-19 vaccine. Sequencing used CD4+ T cells from blood, cultured in vitro, obtained after SARS-CoV-2 vaccination. The chain's CDR3 is CATRPTSGVPTDTQYF. For the CDR3, the DNA is TGTGCCACCAGGCCGACTAGCGGGGTACCCACAGATACGCAGTATTTT.